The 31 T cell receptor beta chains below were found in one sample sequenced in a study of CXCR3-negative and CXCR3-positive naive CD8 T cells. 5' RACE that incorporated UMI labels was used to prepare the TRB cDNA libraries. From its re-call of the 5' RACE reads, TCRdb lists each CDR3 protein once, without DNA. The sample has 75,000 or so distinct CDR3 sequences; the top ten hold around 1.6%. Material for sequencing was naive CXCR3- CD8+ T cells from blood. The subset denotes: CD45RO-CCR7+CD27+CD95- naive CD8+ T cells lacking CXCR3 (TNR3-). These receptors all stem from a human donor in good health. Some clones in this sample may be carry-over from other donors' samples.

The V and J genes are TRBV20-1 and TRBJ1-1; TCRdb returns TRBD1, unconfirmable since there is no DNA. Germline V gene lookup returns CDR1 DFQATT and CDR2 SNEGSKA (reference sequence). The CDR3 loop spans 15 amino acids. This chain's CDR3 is CSARVLDRGDTEAFF.

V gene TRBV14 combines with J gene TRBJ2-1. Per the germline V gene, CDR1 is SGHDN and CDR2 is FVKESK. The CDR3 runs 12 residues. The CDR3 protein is CASIEAYNEQFF.

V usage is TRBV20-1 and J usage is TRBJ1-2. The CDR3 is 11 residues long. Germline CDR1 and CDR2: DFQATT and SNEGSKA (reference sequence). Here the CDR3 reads CSEDINYGYTF.

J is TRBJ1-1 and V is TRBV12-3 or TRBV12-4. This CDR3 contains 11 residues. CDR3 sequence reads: CASAQSTEAFF.

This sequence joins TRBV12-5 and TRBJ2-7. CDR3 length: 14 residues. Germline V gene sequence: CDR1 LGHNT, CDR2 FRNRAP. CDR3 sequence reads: CASGDGQGAYEQYF.

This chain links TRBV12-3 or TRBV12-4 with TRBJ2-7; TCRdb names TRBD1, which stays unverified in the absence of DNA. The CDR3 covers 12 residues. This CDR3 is CASSQTGVEQYF.

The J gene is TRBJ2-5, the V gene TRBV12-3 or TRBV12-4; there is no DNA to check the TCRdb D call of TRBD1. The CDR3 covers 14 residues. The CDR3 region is CASSHDRGRETQYF.

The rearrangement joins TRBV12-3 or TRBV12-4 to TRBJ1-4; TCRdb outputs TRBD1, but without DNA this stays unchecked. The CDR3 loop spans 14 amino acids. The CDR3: CASSAPGRREKLFF.

This chain's CDR3 is CASSLAAGGPDEQFF. The chain has TRBV7-9 and TRBJ2-1; there is no DNA to check the TCRdb D call of TRBD2. This CDR3 contains 15 residues. In germline, CDR1 is SEHNR, CDR2 FQNEAQ (reference sequence).

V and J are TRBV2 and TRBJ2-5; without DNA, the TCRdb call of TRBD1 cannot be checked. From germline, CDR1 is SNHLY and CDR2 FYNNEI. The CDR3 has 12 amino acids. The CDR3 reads CASRGTGETQYF.

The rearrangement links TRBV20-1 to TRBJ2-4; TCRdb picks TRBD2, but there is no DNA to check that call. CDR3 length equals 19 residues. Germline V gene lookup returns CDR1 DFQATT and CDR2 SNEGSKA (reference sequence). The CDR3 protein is CSARDWLAGGPGAKNIQYF.

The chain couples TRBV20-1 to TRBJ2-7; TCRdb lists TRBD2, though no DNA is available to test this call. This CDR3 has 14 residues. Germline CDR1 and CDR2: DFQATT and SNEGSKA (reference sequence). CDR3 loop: CSARGSGGTYEQYF.

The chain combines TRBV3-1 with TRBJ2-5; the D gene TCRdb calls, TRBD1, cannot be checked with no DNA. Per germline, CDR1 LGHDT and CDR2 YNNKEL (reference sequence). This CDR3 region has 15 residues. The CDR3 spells CASTRWRLGEETQYF.

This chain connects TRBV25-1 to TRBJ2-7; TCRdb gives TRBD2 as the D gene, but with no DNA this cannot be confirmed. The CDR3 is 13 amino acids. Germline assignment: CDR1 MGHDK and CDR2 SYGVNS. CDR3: CASSEYGPYEQYF.

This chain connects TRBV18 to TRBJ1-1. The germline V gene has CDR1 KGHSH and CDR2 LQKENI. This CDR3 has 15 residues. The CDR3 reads CASSPTVGENTEAFF.

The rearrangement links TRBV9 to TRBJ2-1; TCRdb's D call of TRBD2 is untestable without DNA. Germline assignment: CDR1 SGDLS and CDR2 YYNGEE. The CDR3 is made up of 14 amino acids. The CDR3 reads CASSVGTRGDEQFF.

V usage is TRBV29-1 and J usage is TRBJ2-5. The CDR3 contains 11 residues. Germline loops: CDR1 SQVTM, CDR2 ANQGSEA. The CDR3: CSVFGQETQYF.

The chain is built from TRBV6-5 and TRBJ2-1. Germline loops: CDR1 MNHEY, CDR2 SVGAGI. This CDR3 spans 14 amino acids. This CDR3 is CASSFSTGNNEQFF.

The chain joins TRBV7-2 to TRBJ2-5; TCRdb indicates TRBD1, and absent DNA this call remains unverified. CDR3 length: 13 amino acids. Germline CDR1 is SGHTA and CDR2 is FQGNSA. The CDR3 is CASSRPEAETQYF. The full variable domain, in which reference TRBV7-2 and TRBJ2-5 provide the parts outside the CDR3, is GAGVSQSPSNKVTEKGKDVELRCDPISGHTALYWYRQSLGQGLEFLIYFQGNSAPDKSGLPSDRFSAERTGGSVSTLTIQRTQQEDSAVYLCASSRPEAETQYFGPGTRLLVL.

CDR3 loop: CSARSRTGYEQYF. The genes are TRBV20-1 and TRBJ2-7; the D call from TCRdb, TRBD1, cannot be confirmed without DNA. CDR3 length: 13 amino acids. Germline V lookup: CDR1 DFQATT, CDR2 SNEGSKA (reference sequence).

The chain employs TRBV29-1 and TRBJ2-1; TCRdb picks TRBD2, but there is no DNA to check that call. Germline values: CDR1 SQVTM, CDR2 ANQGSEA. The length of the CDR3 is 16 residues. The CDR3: CSAWPYVVREGDEQFF.

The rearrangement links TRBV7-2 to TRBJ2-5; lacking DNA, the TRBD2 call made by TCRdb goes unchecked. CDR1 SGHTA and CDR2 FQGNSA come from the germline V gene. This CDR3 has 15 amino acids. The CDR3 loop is CASSSSAAAQETQYF.

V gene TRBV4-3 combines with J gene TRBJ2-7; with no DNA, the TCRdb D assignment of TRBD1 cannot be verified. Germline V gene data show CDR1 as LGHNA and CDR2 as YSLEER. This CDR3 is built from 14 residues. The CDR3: CASSSGTGSFEQYF.

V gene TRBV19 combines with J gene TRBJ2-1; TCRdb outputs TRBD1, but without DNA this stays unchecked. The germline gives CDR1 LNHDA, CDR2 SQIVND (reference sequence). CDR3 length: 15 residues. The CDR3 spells CASGGAPSPQGEQFF.

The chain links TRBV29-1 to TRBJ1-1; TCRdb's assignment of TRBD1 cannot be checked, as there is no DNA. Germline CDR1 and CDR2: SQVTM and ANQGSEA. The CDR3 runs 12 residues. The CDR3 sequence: CSVVGQVPEAFF.

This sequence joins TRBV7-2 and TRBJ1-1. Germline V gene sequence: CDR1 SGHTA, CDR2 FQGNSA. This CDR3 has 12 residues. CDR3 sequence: CASTLGRGQAFF.

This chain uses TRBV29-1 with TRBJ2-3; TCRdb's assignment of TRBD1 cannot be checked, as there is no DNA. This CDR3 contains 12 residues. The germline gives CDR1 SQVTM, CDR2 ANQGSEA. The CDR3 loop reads CSVLPGVDTQYF.

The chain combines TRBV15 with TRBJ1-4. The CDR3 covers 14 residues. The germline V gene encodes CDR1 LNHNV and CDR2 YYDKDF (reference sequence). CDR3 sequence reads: CATSRGATNEKLFF.

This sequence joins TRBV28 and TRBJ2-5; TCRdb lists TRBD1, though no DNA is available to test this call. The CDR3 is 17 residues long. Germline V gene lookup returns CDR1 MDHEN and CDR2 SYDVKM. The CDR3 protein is CASSLSDRAPGQETQYF.

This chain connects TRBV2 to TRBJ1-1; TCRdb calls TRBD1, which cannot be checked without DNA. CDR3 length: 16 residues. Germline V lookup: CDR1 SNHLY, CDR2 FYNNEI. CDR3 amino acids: CASSEVPGGLNTEAFF.

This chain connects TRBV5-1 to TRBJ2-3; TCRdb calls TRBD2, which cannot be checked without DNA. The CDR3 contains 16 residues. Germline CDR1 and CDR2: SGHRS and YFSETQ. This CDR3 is CASSGGVLAQADTQYF.